The sequence of this TCR beta chain was determined in a study of T cell responses to AZD1222 COVID-19 vaccine. Regarding the study as a whole: Among the donors, most were white British and more were female, and clonal diversity was possibly underestimated. Just a handful of AZD1222 recipients were seropositive at baseline.

In germline, CDR1 is MGHRA, CDR2 YSYEKL. CDR3 length: 15 residues. The ends lost 1 base at V and 4 bases at J; junction bases unmatched: 4. The protocol was immunoSEQ multiplex PCR, while the TCRdb copy is restricted to in-frame clones and leaves out a portion. The profile shows 130,000 to 150,000 clones, roughly 90% of them singletons. A note on this clone: Its matching antigen is unknown. In the same sample, other DNA sequences code for this CDR3.

The chain couples TRBV4-1 to TRBJ1-5, with 7 bases identical to TRBD1. The sample was peripheral blood, taken 28 days after the second dose of the MenACWY control vaccine. The sequence came from an adult who received the MenACWY meningococcal vaccine as a control. The CDR3 protein is CASSQGQGGNQPQHF. The CDR3, as DNA: TGCGCCAGCAGCCAAGGACAGGGAGGGAATCAGCCCCAGCATTTT.